The 13 T cell receptor beta chains below come from one sample, sequenced in a study of low-dose radiotherapy and immunotherapy resistance in tumors. Primers targeting TRAV and TRBV primed first-strand cDNA, covering alpha and beta chains. TCRs were amplified for 15 to 20 PCR cycles with a constant-region primer and V-primer adapter. TCRdb reanalysed the reads using MiXCR and keeps one entry per CDR3 protein. The sample carries 6,700 or so distinct CDR3 sequences, 60% to 75% recorded once. Receptors were obtained from a human donor with advanced metastatic prostate, ovarian, gallbladder or colorectal cancer (not recorded which). This table probably holds off-target reads from a library built for another chain.

This clonotype occurred once. CDR3 in amino acids: CASSPAGGYGYTF. The CDR3 DNA reads TGTGCCAGCAGCCCTGCAGGGGGCTATGGCTACACCTTC. V usage is TRBV11-2 and J usage is TRBJ1-2, with 7 bases lining up with TRBD1. After removal of 5 bases from V and 4 bases from J, the junction contained 4 bases not matched to a gene. Looked up from germline, CDR1 is SGHAT and CDR2 is FQNNGV. The CDR3 runs 13 residues.

This chain uses TRBV28 with TRBJ1-4, with 11 bases fitting TRBD1. The V and J ends lost 1 base and 4 bases, in that order; junction bases with no gene match: 2. The length of the CDR3 is 16 residues. Germline V lookup: CDR1 MDHEN, CDR2 SYDVKM. CDR3: CASSLSGTGGNEKLFF. Written as DNA, the CDR3 is TGTGCCAGCAGTTTATCGGGGACAGGGGGTAATGAAAAACTGTTTTTT.

The V and J genes are TRBV2 and TRBJ2-1; no firm D call. The CDR3 extends over 13 amino acids. CDR1 is SNHLY and CDR2 is FYNNEI in the germline V gene. Between the trimmed V and J ends, which lost 3 bases and 9 bases, there was a span of 12 bases. The CDR3 region is CASSEVASGEQFF. CDR3 in DNA: TGTGCCAGCAGTGAGGTGGCCTCGGGTGAGCAGTTCTTC.

V is TRBV6-1 and J is TRBJ1-5; 9 nucleotides agree with TRBD1. V was clipped by 6 bases and J by 6 bases; unmatched bases: 9. Per the germline V gene, CDR1 is MNHNS and CDR2 is SASEGT. The CDR3 has 15 residues. CDR3 region: CASSSGTGWVQPQHF. The CDR3 nucleotides are TGTGCCAGCAGCTCCGGGACAGGGTGGGTTCAGCCCCAGCATTTT.

The CDR3 region has the DNA TGTGCCACCAGCAGAGACAGGGATCAGCCCCAGCATTTT. This encodes CATSRDRDQPQHF. The rearrangement links TRBV15 to TRBJ1-5, with D possibly matching TRBD1 (5 bases). CDR3 length equals 13 residues. The germline gives CDR1 LNHNV, CDR2 YYDKDF (reference sequence). Trimming stripped 0 bases from V and 5 bases from J, with 5 bases between.

The J gene is TRBJ2-2, the V gene TRBV7-6; D unclear. The CDR3 sequence is 13 residues long. The germline V gene has CDR1 SGHVS and CDR2 FNYEAQ. Trimming stripped 3 bases from V and 8 bases from J, with 10 bases between. The CDR3 sequence: CASSFQPAGELFF. CDR3 DNA sequence: TGTGCCAGCAGCTTCCAGCCAGCGGGGGAGCTGTTTTTT.

This clonotype was seen only a few times. The CDR3 loop is CASSKLDSMNTEAFF. The CDR3, as DNA: TGTGCCAGCAGCAAACTAGACTCAATGAACACTGAAGCTTTCTTT. V is TRBV21-1 and J is TRBJ1-1. TRBV21-1 is marked as a pseudogene. There are 15 residues in the CDR3.

The rearrangement joins TRBV26 to TRBJ1-5. TRBV26 is termed a pseudogene. The CDR3 is 12 residues long. CDR3 nucleotide sequence: TGTGCCACCAGGGTCGGTAGTCAGCCCCAGCATTTT. Protein: CATRVGSQPQHF.

V is TRBV19 and J is TRBJ2-2; TRBD1 matches 12 bases. Trimming at V came to 4 bases and at J to 7 bases, leaving 4 bases not matched to a gene. Per germline, CDR1 LNHDA and CDR2 SQIVND (reference sequence). CDR3 length: 15 residues. CDR3 in amino acids: CASSTGQGAVGELFF. CDR3 DNA sequence: TGTGCCAGTAGTACGGGACAGGGGGCGGTCGGGGAGCTGTTTTTT.

This clonotype was counted only a few times. The V gene is TRBV5-1, the J gene TRBJ2-1; TRBD2 agrees at 8 bases. The CDR3 has 13 residues. Germline CDR1 and CDR2: SGHRS and YFSETQ. V shed 4 bases and J 10 bases; nucleotides not matched to a gene: 7. The CDR3 loop reads CASSLSTSVEQFF. The CDR3 nucleotides read TGCGCCAGCAGCCTGTCGACTAGCGTCGAGCAGTTCTTC.

CDR3 region: CASREQGRYQPQHF. Here the CDR3 DNA reads TGTGCCAGCAGAGAACAGGGCAGATATCAGCCCCAGCATTTT. The chain combines TRBV6-2 or TRBV6-3 with TRBJ1-5, with TRBD1 as a possible D gene (6 bases). Germline V CDR1 and CDR2: MNHEY, SVGEGT. CDR3 size: 14 residues. Between the trimmed V and J ends, which lost 6 bases and 5 bases, there was a span of 14 bases.

The rearrangement joins TRBV6-2 or TRBV6-3 to TRBJ2-1, with D possibly being TRBD2 (6 bases). CDR1 and CDR2 from the germline V gene are MNHEY and SVGEGT. The CDR3 length is 16 residues. V gave up 3 bases and J gave up 0 bases, with 12 bases separating them. The CDR3 spells CASSYTDGSSYNEQFF. CDR3 coding DNA: TGTGCCAGCAGTTATACGGACGGGAGCTCCTACAATGAGCAGTTCTTC.

This clonotype was detected a few times. Relative to the germline gene, one junction end is altered; a read error may explain this. The V and J genes are TRBV13 and TRBJ1-6, with D hard to call. The germline gives CDR1 PRHDT, CDR2 FYEKMQ (reference sequence). The CDR3 has 15 amino acids. DNA of the CDR3: TGTGCAATGAGAGAGGGCCCCACCAATGCAGGCAAATCAACCTTT. Translation: CAMREGPTNAGKSTF.